These 23 T cell receptor beta chains were sequenced from one sample in a study of CD8 T cells in ankylosing spondylitis (TCRdb year 2017). To prepare the library, 5' RACE was applied. The instrument was an Illumina HiSeq 2500. The raw public data were reprocessed by TCRdb itself: fastp quality trimming at Q25, MiXCR clonotype calling, in-frame beta chains only. Each CDR3 protein gets just one entry, which takes the most common genes and DNA from the rows behind it. The sample records some 120,000 distinct CDR3 sequences, roughly 13% of which are singletons. The ten largest clones take up 2.5% to 3% of the sample. The sample comprised blood, either unsorted or a sorted T cell fraction (not recorded which). These receptors all stem from a female donor with ankylosing spondylitis or in good health (not recorded which).

This clonotype occurred a few times. The chain has TRBV6-1 and TRBJ2-1; tentative D call: TRBD2 (6 bases). This CDR3 comprises 14 residues. The V end was cut by 5 bases, the J end by 7 bases, with 15 bases between. Germline lookup yields CDR1 MNHNS and CDR2 SASEGT. CDR3 DNA sequence: TGTGCCAGCAGTACCGGGAGTGGGCGAAATGAGCAGTTCTTC. Protein product: CASSTGSGRNEQFF.

The table lists this clonotype with many counts. This rearrangement joins TRBV20-1 to TRBJ1-1, with D unresolved. CDR3 length equals 11 residues. Trimming cost V 2 bases and J 7 bases, with 8 bases left between them. Germline-derived CDR1 and CDR2 are DFQATT and SNEGSKA (reference sequence). The CDR3 sequence is CSARKGFEAFF. The CDR3 DNA follows: TGCAGTGCTAGAAAGGGATTTGAAGCTTTCTTT.

The chain recombines TRBV20-1 with TRBJ1-1; D call uncertain. Germline CDR1 is DFQATT and CDR2 is SNEGSKA (reference sequence). V was trimmed by 4 bases and J by 1 base, leaving 4 bases between them. The CDR3 consists of 11 residues. CDR3 bases: TGCAGTGCTACGACGAACACTGAAGCTTTCTTT. This gives the protein CSATTNTEAFF.

In this sample, this clonotype turned up once. A single base separates this from a much larger clone, so it may be a read error. The CDR3, as DNA: TGTGCCATCAGTGAGATTCCTAGAACCTGCGAGCAGTACTTC. It yields the protein CAISEIPRTCEQYF. The chain is built from TRBV10-3 and TRBJ2-7; no definite D call. The V gene lost 2 bases and the J gene lost 6 bases, with 14 bases spanning the gap. There are 14 residues in the CDR3. The germline V gene encodes CDR1 ENHRY and CDR2 SYGVKD.

This clonotype showed up just once. The chain uses TRBV2 and TRBJ2-5; D gene uncertain. V was shortened by 11 bases and J by 4 bases, with 17 bases between the two germline ends. The CDR3 contains 13 residues. Germline V gives CDR1 SNHLY, CDR2 FYNNEI. The CDR3 coding sequence is TGTGCCTCCGAGGACGGGTCCCTAGAGACCCAGTACTTC. It specifies CASEDGSLETQYF.

This clonotype came up many times. The V call is TRBV27, the J call TRBJ1-3; no reliable D call. The CDR3 sequence is 15 residues long. V lost 2 bases and J 0 bases, leaving 8 bases between the germline ends. CDR1 and CDR2 (germline): MNHEY, SMNVEV (reference sequence). CDR3 region: CASSLSGTSGNTIYF. The CDR3 bases are TGTGCCAGCAGTTTAAGTGGAACCTCTGGAAACACCATATATTTT.

This clonotype was seen more than once but under ten times. V is TRBV7-2 and J is TRBJ1-3; D is perhaps TRBD1 (6 bases). The V end lost 4 bases, the J end lost 1 base, and 17 bases lay between the germline ends. Germline assignment: CDR1 SGHTA and CDR2 FQGNSA. The CDR3 runs to 17 residues. The CDR3 bases are TGTGCCAGCAGCTACGGGGGGCAGGGAATATCTGGAAACACCATATATTTT. This codes for CASSYGGQGISGNTIYF.

The sample holds one count of this clonotype. The chain combines TRBV19 with TRBJ2-1; 7 bases match TRBD2. The germline gives CDR1 LNHDA, CDR2 SQIVND (reference sequence). The CDR3 sequence is 13 residues long. The junction had 3 bases not matched to a gene; V was cut back by 5 bases and J by 5 bases. The CDR3 loop is CASSSGGNNEQFF. The DNA of the CDR3 is TGTGCCAGTAGTTCGGGGGGAAACAATGAGCAGTTCTTC.

This clonotype has more than one count but fewer than ten. The rearrangement uses TRBV7-8 and TRBJ2-1; D perhaps matches TRBD1 (5 bases). The ends were cut back, 7 bases at V and 8 bases at J, with 15 bases in the middle. CDR1 and CDR2 (germline): SGHVS, FQNEAQ. This CDR3 is built from 13 residues. This CDR3 reads CASNLDQGDEQFF. For the CDR3, the DNA is TGTGCCAGCAACCTGGACCAGGGCGATGAGCAGTTCTTC.

The rearrangement joins TRBV5-1 to TRBJ2-3; TRBD1 agrees at 9 bases. This CDR3 is built from 17 residues. V lost 3 bases and J lost 2; bases outside the gene matches: 10. From germline, CDR1 is SGHRS and CDR2 YFSETQ. Here the CDR3 DNA reads TGCGCCAGCAGCTCCCGCACTGGGACAGGGACCACAGATACGCAGTATTTT. The encoded protein is CASSSRTGTGTTDTQYF.

This clonotype came up a few times. This rearrangement joins TRBV27 to TRBJ2-2; D tentatively fits TRBD1 or TRBD2 (6 bases each). Trimming removed 2 bases at V and 5 bases at J, with 9 bases between. This CDR3 is built from 14 residues. CDR1 is MNHEY, CDR2 SMNVEV, per germline (reference sequence). Here the CDR3 reads CASSLRGRTGELFF. CDR3 DNA: TGTGCCAGCAGTTTACGGGGGCGAACCGGGGAGCTGTTTTTT.

This clonotype has ten or more counts. The chain carries TRBV6-5 and TRBJ2-7; the match to TRBD1 covers 8 bases. V dropped 2 bases and J dropped 3; count of bases not matched to a gene: 6. Germline lookup yields CDR1 MNHEY and CDR2 SVGAGI. This CDR3 comprises 15 residues. CDR3 protein: CASSYLQGQGYEQYF. CDR3 in DNA: TGTGCCAGCAGTTACCTTCAAGGACAGGGCTACGAGCAGTACTTC.

Details on this clonotype: The junction differs from germline at one of its ends, possibly a read error. This chain connects TRBV7-1 to TRBJ2-4; 10 bases map to TRBD2. TRBV7-1 is marked as an open reading frame, function uncertain. This CDR3 comprises 23 residues. CDR3 amino acids: CASSPSAQELAGLRSLAKNIQYF. DNA for the CDR3: TGCGCCAGCAGCCCAAGCGCCCAGGAACTAGCGGGACTACGATCACTAGCCAAAAACATTCAGTACTTC.

This clonotype showed up many times. This chain links TRBV29-1 with TRBJ2-1; D gene unclear. Deletions cut 2 bases from V and 3 bases from J, with 11 bases between. The CDR3 has 14 residues. Per the germline V gene, CDR1 is SQVTM and CDR2 is ANQGSEA. In DNA form, the CDR3 reads TGCAGCGTTGAACTCAGGAGAGGCTACAATGAGCAGTTCTTC. This translates into CSVELRRGYNEQFF.

This clonotype was observed at least ten times. The chain combines TRBV5-4 with TRBJ1-1; TRBD1 aligns across 10 bases. Germline values: CDR1 SGHNT, CDR2 YYREEE (reference sequence). V shed 4 bases and J 1 base; nucleotides not matched to a gene: 4. The CDR3 is 15 residues long. CDR3 sequence (DNA): TGTGCCAGCAGCAAGGGACAGGGGACGAACACTGAAGCTTTCTTT. Its translation: CASSKGQGTNTEAFF.

The V gene is TRBV5-1, the J gene TRBJ2-7; D remains ambiguous. V gave up 2 bases and J gave up 5 bases, with 14 bases separating them. The length of the CDR3 is 14 residues. Germline CDR1 reads SGHRS; CDR2 reads YFSETQ. CDR3 region: CASSFTVWTDEQYF. In DNA form, the CDR3 reads TGCGCCAGCAGCTTCACGGTGTGGACCGACGAGCAGTACTTC.

As concerns this clonotype: Its ends do not fully match the called genes, so a read error is possible. V usage is TRBV7-7 and J usage is TRBJ2-1; 13 bases are shared with TRBD2. Germline-derived CDR1 and CDR2 are SSHAT and FNYEAQ (reference sequence). The CDR3 is 17 residues long. CDR3 nucleotide sequence: TGTGCTAGCAGCTTAGGGACCGGGACTAGCGGGGCGAAGTTGGCGTTCTTC. Translation: CASSLGTGTSGAKLAFF.

This clonotype was counted many times. V and J are TRBV12-3 or TRBV12-4 and TRBJ2-7; D possibly corresponds to TRBD1 (6 bases). V was clipped by 3 bases and J by 1 base, with 10 bases between them. There are 14 residues in the CDR3. The CDR3 here is CASSFPTGSYEQYF. In DNA form, the CDR3 reads TGTGCCAGCAGTTTCCCGACAGGATCCTACGAGCAGTACTTC.

This clonotype occurred a few times. V and J are TRBV18 and TRBJ1-5; D is unresolved. The CDR3 sequence is 14 residues long. Trimming took 8 bases from V and 1 from J, leaving 12 bases between them. CDR1 and CDR2 from the germline V gene are KGHSH and LQKENI. Written as DNA, the CDR3 is TGTGCCAGCCGACGTACGGCCAGCAATCAGCCCCAGCATTTT. This encodes CASRRTASNQPQHF.

This clonotype appeared a few times. The chain has TRBV3-1 and TRBJ1-5, with D tentatively TRBD1 (6 bases). There are 14 residues in the CDR3. Germline assignment: CDR1 LGHDT and CDR2 YNNKEL (reference sequence). Trimming left V 6 bases short and J 3 bases short, with 12 bases between. The CDR3 DNA reads as TGTGCCAGCAGAGGCCAGGGGACCAATCAGCCCCAGCATTTT. It specifies CASRGQGTNQPQHF.

This clonotype was seen ten or more times. The chain combines TRBV9 with TRBJ2-5; D may be TRBD1 (7 bases). The CDR3 is 17 amino acids. Germline V CDR1 and CDR2: SGDLS, YYNGEE. V was pared by 2 bases and J by 4 bases, with 21 bases between. Here the CDR3 reads CASSVQGGIGWVETQYF. CDR3 nucleotide sequence: TGTGCCAGCAGCGTGCAGGGGGGCATTGGATGGGTAGAGACCCAGTACTTC.

This clonotype was observed at least ten times. The chain employs TRBV3-1 and TRBJ1-4; TRBD1 matches at 7 bases. The germline V gene encodes CDR1 LGHDT and CDR2 YNNKEL (reference sequence). Germline trimming cut 4 bases from V and 4 bases from J; bases unmatched to any gene: 3. The CDR3 runs to 14 residues. CDR3 region: CASSPGQSNEKLFF. In DNA, the CDR3 is TGTGCCAGCAGCCCGGGACAGAGTAATGAAAAACTGTTTTTT. Together with reference TRBV3-1 and TRBJ1-4, the CDR3 gives the full variable domain: DTAVSQTPKYLVTQMGNDKSIKCEQNLGHDTMYWYKQDSKKFLKIMFSYNNKELIINETVPNRFSPKSPDKAHLNLHINSLELGDSAVYFCASSPGQSNEKLFFGSGTQLSVL.

The chain couples TRBV30 to TRBJ1-2; D is unclear. The CDR3 is made up of 14 amino acids. Trimming left V 1 base short and J 8 bases short, with 17 bases between. The germline CDR1 and CDR2 sequences are GTSNPN and SVGIG (reference sequence). DNA of the CDR3: TGTGCCTGGAGTGAGGGCCTCGCCCTTGGCGGCTACACCTTC. It specifies CAWSEGLALGGYTF.